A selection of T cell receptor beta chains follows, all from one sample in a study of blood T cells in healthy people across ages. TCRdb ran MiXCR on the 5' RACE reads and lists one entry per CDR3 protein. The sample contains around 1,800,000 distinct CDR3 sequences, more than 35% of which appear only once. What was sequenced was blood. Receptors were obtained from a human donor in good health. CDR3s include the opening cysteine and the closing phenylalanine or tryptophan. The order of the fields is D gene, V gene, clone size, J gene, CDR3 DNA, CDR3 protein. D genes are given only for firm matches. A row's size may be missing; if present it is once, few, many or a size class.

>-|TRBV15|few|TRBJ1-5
TGTGCCACCAGCAGAGAGCTACTTAACAATCAGCCCCAGCATTTT
CATSRELLNNQPQHF
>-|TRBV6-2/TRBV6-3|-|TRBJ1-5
TGTGCCATCGCCGGACGCCACAATCAGCCCCAGCATTTT
CAIAGRHNQPQHF
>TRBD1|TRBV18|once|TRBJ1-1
TGTGCCAGCGGGGACAGGGGAATACGTAGGACTGAAGCTTTCTTT
CASGDRGIRRTEAFF
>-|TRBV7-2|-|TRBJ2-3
TGTGCCAGCAGCACCCAAGTTCGGGGGACACTCAGCACAGATACGCAGTATTTT
CASSTQVRGTLSTDTQYF
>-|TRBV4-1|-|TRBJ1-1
TGCGCCAGCAGCCGTAGAACAGGGTTGTGGACTGAAGCTTTCTTT
CASSRRTGLWTEAFF
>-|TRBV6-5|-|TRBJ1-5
TGCGCCAGCAGTTACGGCCGGGGTCAGCCCCAGCATTTT
CASSYGRGQPQHF
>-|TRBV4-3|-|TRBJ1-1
TGCGCCAGCAGCCAGGGGATTATGAACACTGAAGCTTTCTTT
CASSQGIMNTEAFF
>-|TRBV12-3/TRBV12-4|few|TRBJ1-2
TGTGCCAGCAGCCATCAGGGGCCCTATGGCTACACCTTC
CASSHQGPYGYTF
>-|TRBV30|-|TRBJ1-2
TGTGCCTGGAGTGTTGATGCGGTCGGAGAATATGGCTACACCTTC
CAWSVDAVGEYGYTF
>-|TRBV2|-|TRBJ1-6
TGTGCCACCAGGAGTAATCCACCCCTCCACTTT
CATRSNPPLHF
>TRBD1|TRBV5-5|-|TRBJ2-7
TGTGCCAGCAGGGATGGGACAGGGGGCTTCTACGAGCAGTACTTC
CASRDGTGGFYEQYF
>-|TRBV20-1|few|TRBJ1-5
TGCAGTGCTAGAGGGCTAGGGTTTGATCAGCCCCAGCATTTT
CSARGLGFDQPQHF
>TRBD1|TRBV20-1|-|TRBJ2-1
TGCAGTGCTAGAGCGGGGACAGGGACGATGGAGCAGTTCTTC
CSARAGTGTMEQFF
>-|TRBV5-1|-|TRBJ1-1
TGCGCCAGCAGCTTTATCGACAGGAACACTGAAGCTTTCTTT
CASSFIDRNTEAFF
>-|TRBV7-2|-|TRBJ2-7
TGTGCCAGCAGCCCCGAACCGGGACTGCACTACGAGCAGTACTTC
CASSPEPGLHYEQYF
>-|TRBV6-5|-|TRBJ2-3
TGTGCCAGCAGTTCCTGGCAGGGCAGCACAGATACGCAGTATTTT
CASSSWQGSTDTQYF
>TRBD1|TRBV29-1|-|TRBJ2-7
TGCAGCGTCACCGGACAGGACTACGAGCAGTACTTC
CSVTGQDYEQYF